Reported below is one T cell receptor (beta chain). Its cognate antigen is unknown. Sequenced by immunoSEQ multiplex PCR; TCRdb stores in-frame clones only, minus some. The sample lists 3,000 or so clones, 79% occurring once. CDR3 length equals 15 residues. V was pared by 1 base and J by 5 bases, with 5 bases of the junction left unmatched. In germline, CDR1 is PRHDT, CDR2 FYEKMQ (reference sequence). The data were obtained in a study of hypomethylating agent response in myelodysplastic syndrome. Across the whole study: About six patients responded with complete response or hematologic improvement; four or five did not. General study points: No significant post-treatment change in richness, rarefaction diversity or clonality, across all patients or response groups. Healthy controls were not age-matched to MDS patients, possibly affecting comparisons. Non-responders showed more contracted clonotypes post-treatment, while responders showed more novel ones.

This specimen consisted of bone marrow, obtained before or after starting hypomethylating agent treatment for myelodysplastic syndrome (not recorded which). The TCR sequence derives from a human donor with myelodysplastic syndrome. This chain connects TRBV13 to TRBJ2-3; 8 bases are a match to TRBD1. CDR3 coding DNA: TGTGCCAGCAGCTTAGTCAGGGGGCAGATAGATACGCAGTATTTT. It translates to CASSLVRGQIDTQYF.